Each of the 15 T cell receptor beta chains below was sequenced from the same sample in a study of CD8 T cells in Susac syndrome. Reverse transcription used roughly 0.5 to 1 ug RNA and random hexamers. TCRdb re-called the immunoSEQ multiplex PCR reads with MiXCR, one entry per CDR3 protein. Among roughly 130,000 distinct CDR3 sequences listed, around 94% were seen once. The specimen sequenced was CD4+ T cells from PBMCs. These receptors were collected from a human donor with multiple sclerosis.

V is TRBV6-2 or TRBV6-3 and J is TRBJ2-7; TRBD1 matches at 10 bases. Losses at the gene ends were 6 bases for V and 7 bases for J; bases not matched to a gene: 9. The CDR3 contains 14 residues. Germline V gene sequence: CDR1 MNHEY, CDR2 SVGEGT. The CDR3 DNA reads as TGTGCCAGCAGAGCCCGGGACAGGGGCTGGGAGCAGTACTTC. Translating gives CASRARDRGWEQYF.

CDR3 nucleotides: TGTGCCAGCTCACCGCGGGACAGGGGCTCACTCATCACTGAAGCTTTCTTT. Translating it yields CASSPRDRGSLITEAFF. The chain uses TRBV18 and TRBJ1-1; 10 bases match TRBD1. Trimming removed 3 bases from V and 4 bases from J; junction bases left unmatched: 11. This CDR3 comprises 17 residues. In germline, CDR1 is KGHSH, CDR2 LQKENI.

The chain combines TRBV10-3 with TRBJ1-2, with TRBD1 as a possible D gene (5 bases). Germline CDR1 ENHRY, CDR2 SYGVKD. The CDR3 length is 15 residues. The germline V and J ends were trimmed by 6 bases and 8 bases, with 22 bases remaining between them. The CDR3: CAIREEGMAGGGYTF. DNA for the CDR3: TGTGCCATCAGAGAGGAGGGAATGGCCGGGGGGGGCTACACCTTC.

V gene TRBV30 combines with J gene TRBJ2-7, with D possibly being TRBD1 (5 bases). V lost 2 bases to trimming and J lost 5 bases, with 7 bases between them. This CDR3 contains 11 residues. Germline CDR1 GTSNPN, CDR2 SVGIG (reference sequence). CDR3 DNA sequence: TGTGCCTGGAGTTTCAGGGACGAGCAGTACTTC. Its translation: CAWSFRDEQYF.

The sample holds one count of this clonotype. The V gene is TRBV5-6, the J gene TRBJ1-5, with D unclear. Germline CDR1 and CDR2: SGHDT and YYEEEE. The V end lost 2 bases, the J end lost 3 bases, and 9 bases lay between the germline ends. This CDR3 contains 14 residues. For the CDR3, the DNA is TGTGCCAGCAGCTTAGGACGGCTCAATCAGCCCCAGCATTTT. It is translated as CASSLGRLNQPQHF.

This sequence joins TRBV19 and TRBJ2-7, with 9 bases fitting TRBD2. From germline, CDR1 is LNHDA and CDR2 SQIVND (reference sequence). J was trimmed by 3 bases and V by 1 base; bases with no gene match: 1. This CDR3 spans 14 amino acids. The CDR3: CASSIGAGGYEQYF. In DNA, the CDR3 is TGTGCCAGTAGTATAGGAGCGGGAGGCTACGAGCAGTACTTC.

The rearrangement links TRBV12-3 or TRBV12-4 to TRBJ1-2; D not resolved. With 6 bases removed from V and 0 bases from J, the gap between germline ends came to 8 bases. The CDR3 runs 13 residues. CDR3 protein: CASRDLSNYGYTF. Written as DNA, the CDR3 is TGTGCCAGCAGAGACTTATCTAACTATGGCTACACCTTC.

CDR3 in DNA: TGTGCCAGCAGCTCGGGCGAGTGGGGCACCGGGGAGCTGTTTTTT. It is translated as CASSSGEWGTGELFF. The chain carries TRBV7-9 and TRBJ2-2; D gene unclear. V lost 4 bases to trimming and J lost 4 bases, with 13 bases between them. In germline, CDR1 is SEHNR, CDR2 FQNEAQ (reference sequence). The length of the CDR3 is 15 residues.

In nucleotides, the CDR3 is TGTGCCAGCTCACCACCGTCCGGAGATACGCAGTATTTT. Its protein is CASSPPSGDTQYF. The chain links TRBV18 to TRBJ2-3; D is ambiguous. Germline V gene sequence: CDR1 KGHSH, CDR2 LQKENI. The CDR3 totals 13 residues. Trimming took off 0 bases at V and 5 bases at J, with 6 bases between the two ends.

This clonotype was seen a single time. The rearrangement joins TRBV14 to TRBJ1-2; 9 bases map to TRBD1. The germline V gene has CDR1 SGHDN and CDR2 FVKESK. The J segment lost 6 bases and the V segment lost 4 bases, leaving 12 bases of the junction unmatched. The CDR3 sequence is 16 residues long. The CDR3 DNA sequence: TGTGCCAGCAGCCCCTGGGACAGGGCCTGGGAAGATGGCTACACCTTC. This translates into CASSPWDRAWEDGYTF.

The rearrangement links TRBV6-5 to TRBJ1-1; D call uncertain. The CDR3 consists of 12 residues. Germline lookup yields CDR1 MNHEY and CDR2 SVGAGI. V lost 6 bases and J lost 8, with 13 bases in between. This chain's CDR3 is CASSSVEVEAFF. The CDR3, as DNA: TGTGCCAGCAGCTCCGTTGAAGTCGAAGCTTTCTTT.

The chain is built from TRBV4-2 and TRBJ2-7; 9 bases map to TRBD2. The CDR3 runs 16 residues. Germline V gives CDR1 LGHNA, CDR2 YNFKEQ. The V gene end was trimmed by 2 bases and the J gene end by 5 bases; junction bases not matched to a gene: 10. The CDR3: CASSQLTSSGTNEQYF. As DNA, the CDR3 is TGTGCCAGCAGCCAACTTACTTCTAGCGGGACCAACGAGCAGTACTTC.

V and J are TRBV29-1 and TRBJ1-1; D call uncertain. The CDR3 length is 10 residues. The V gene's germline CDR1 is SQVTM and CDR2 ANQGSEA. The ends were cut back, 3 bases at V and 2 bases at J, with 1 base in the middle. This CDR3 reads CSVDNTEAFF. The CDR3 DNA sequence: TGCAGCGTTGATAACACTGAAGCTTTCTTT.

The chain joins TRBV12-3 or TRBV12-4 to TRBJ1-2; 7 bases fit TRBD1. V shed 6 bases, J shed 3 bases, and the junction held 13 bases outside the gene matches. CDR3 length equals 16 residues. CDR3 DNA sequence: TGTGCCAGCAGCCCGACAGGGCCTACGACTGACTATGGCTACACCTTC. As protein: CASSPTGPTTDYGYTF.

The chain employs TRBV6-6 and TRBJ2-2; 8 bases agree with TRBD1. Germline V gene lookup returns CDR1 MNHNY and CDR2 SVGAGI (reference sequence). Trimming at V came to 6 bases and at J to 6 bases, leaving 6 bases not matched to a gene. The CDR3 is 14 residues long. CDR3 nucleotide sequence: TGTGCCAGCAGCAACAGGGGGGAGGCCGGGGAGCTGTTTTTT. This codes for CASSNRGEAGELFF.